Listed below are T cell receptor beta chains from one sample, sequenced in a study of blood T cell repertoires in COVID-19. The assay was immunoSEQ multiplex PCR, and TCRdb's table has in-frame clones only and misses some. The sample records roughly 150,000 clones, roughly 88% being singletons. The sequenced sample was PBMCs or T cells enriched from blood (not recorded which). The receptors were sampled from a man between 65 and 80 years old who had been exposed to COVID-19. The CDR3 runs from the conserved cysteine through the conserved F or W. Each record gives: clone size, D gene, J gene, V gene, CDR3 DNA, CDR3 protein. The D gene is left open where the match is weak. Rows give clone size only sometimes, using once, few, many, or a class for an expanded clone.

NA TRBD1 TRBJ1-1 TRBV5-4 TGTGCCAGCAGCTTGGGATCATTCAGGGGGCTTCGAACTGAAGCTTTCTTT CASSLGSFRGLRTEAFF
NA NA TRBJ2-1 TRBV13 TGTGCCAGCAGCCTAAAACCCAGTCTAGGCTCCCGCCCGTTCTTC CASSLKPSLGSRPFF
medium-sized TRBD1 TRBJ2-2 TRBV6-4 TGTGCCAGCAGTGACTCAGGACAGGGGAACACCGGGGAGCTGTTTTTT CASSDSGQGNTGELFF
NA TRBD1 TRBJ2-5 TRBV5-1 TGCGCCAGCAGCCCCGGGGACAGGGGACAGGAGACCCAGTACTTC CASSPGDRGQETQYF
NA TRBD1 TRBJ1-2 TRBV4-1 TGCGCCAGCAGCCATTCCGCGACAGGGACCTATGGCTACACCTTC CASSHSATGTYGYTF
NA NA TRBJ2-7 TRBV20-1 TGCAGTGCTACCAGGGGCTACGAGCAGTACTTC CSATRGYEQYF
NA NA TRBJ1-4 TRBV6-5 TGTGCCAGCAGTCCTCGACAGAATAATGAAAAACTGTTTTTT CASSPRQNNEKLFF
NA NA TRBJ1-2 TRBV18 TGTGCCAGCTCACCACCCCTACGGGGGGCTGAGGACTACACCTTC CASSPPLRGAEDYTF
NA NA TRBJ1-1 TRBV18 TGTGCCAGCTCACCGCTTATTGGGGGGGAAGCTTTCTTT CASSPLIGGEAFF
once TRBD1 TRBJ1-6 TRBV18 TGTGCCAGCTCGACCCGAGGGACAGGGGATAATTCACCCCTCCACTTT CASSTRGTGDNSPLHF